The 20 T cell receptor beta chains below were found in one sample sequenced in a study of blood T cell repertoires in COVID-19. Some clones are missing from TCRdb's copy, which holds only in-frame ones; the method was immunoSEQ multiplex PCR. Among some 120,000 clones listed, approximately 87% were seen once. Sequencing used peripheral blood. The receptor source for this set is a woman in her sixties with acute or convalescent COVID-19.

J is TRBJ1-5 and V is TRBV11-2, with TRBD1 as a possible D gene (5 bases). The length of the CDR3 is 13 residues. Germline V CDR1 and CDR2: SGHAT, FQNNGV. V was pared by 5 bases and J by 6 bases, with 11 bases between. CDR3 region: CASSSRDSQPQHF. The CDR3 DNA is TGTGCCAGCAGCAGCAGGGATTCTCAGCCCCAGCATTTT.

The CDR3 loop reads CASSPLGNSGRATDTQYF. DNA for the CDR3: TGTGCCAGCAGCCCCCTGGGAAATAGCGGGAGGGCCACAGATACGCAGTATTTT. The V gene is TRBV3-1 (or the pseudogene TRBV3-2), the J gene TRBJ2-3, with 11 bases identical to TRBD2. The CDR3 spans 18 residues. The germline V gene encodes CDR1 LGHDT and CDR2 YNNKEL (reference sequence). The V gene end was trimmed by 4 bases and the J gene end by 2 bases; junction bases not matched to a gene: 11.

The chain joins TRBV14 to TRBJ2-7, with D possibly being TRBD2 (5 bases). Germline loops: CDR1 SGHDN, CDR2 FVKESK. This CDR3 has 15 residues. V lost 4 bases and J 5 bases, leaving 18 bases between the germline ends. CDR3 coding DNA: TGTGCCAGCAGCCCCCTAGGGCTAGCTGACAACGAGCAGTACTTC. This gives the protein CASSPLGLADNEQYF.

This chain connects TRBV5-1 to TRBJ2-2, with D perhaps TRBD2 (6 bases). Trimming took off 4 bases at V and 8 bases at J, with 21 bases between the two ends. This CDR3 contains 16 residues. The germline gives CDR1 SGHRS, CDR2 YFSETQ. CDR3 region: CASSPRIADRTGELFF. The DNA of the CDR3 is TGCGCCAGCAGCCCTCGGATAGCGGATAGAACTGGGGAGCTGTTTTTT.

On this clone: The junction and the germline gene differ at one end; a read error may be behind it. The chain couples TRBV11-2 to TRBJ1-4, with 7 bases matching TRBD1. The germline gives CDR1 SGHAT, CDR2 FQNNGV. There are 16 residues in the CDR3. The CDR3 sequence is CASRFGGGATNEKLFF. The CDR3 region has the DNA TGTGCCAGCCGCTTCGGAGGGGGCGCGACTAATGAAAAACTGTTTTTT.

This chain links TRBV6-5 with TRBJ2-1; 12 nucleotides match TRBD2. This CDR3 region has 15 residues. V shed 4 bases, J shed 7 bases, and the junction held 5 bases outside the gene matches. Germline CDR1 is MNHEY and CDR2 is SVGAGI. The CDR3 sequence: CASSSLAGGLNEQFF. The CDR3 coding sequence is TGTGCCAGCAGTTCCCTAGCGGGAGGGTTGAATGAGCAGTTCTTC.

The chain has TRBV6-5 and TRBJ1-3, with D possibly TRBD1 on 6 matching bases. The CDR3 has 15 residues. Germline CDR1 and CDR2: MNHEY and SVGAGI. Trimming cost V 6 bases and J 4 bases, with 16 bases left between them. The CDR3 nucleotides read TGTGCCAGCAGGGGCGGTGGGGACACGGGAAACACCATATATTTT. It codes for CASRGGGDTGNTIYF.

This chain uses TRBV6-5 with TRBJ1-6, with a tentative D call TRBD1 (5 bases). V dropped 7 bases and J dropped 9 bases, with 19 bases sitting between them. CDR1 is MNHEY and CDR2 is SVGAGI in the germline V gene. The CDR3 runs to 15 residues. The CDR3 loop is CASKPRDLRSSPLHF. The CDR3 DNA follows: TGTGCCAGCAAGCCGAGGGACTTGAGGAGTTCACCCCTCCACTTT.

CDR3 region: CASSATGGFEKLFF. The CDR3 coding sequence is TGTGCCAGCAGCGCCACAGGAGGGTTTGAAAAACTGTTTTTT. The chain uses TRBV9 and TRBJ1-4, with D possibly being TRBD1 (5 bases). Germline V gene data show CDR1 as SGDLS and CDR2 as YYNGEE. V was pared by 3 bases and J by 7 bases, with 13 bases between. The CDR3 covers 14 residues. The whole variable domain, filled in from reference TRBV9 and TRBJ1-4, reads DSGVTQTPKHLITATGQRVTLRCSPRSGDLSVYWYQQSLDQGLQFLIQYYNGEERAKGNILERFSAQQFPDLHSELNLSSLELGDSALYFCASSATGGFEKLFFGSGTQLSVL.

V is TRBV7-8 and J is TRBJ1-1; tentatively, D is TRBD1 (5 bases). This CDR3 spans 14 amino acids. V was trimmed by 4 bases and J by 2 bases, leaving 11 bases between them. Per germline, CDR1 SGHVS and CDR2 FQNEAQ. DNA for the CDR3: TGTGCCAGCAGCTCGCAGGGTACCAACACTGAAGCTTTCTTT. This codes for CASSSQGTNTEAFF.

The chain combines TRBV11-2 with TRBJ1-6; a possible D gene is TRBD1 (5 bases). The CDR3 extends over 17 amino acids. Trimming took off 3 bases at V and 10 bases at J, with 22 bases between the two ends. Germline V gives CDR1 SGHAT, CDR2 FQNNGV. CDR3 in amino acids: CASSFTLPSTAGSPLHF. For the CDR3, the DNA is TGTGCCAGCAGCTTTACCCTTCCGTCGACAGCAGGATCACCCCTCCACTTT.

Written as DNA, the CDR3 is TGCGCCAGCAGCTTGGCAGGGGGCTTGGAGTACAATGAGCAGTTCTTC. Its protein is CASSLAGGLEYNEQFF. The chain links TRBV5-1 to TRBJ2-1; 8 bases are a match to TRBD1. Germline CDR1 and CDR2: SGHRS and YFSETQ. This CDR3 is built from 16 residues. Trimming at V came to 0 bases and at J to 4 bases, leaving 6 bases not matched to a gene. Complete variable domain (other parts from reference TRBV5-1 and TRBJ2-1): KAGVTQTPRYLIKTRGQQVTLSCSPISGHRSVSWYQQTPGQGLQFLFEYFSETQRNKGNFPGRFSGRQFSNSRSEMNVSTLELGDSALYLCASSLAGGLEYNEQFFGPGTRLTVL.

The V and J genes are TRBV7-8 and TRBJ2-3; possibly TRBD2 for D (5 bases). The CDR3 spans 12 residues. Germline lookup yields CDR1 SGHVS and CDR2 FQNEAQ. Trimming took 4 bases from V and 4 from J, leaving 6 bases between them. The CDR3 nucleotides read TGTGCCAGCAGCTCGAGGGCAGATACGCAGTATTTT. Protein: CASSSRADTQYF.

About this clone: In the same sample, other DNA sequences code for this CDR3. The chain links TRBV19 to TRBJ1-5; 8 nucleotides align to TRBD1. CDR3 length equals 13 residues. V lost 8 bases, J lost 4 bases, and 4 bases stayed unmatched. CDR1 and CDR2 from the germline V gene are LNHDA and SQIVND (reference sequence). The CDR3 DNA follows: TGTGCCAGTGGGGGGACAGGAAATCAGCCCCAGCATTTT. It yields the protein CASGGTGNQPQHF.

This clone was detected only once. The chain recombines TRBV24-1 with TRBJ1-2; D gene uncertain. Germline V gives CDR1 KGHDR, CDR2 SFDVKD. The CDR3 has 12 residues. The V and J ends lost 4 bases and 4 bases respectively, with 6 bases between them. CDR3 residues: CATSDRFYGYTF. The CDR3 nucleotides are TGTGCCACCAGTGACAGGTTCTATGGCTACACCTTC.

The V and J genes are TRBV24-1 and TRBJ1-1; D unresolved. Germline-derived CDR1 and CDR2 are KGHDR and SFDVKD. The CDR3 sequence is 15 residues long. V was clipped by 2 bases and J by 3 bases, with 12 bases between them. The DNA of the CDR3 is TGTGCCACCAGTGATTCGACAACCGGGGACACTGAAGCTTTCTTT. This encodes CATSDSTTGDTEAFF.

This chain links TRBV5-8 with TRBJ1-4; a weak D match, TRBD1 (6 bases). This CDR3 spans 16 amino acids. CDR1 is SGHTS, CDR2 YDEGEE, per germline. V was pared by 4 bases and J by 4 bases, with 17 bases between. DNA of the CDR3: TGTGCCAGCAGCGTATGGCCGGGACAAGATAATGAAAAACTGTTTTTT. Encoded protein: CASSVWPGQDNEKLFF.

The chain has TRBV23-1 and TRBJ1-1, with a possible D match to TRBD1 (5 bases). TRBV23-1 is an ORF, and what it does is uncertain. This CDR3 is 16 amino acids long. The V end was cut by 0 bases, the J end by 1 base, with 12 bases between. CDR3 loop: CASSQSRYGGNTEAFF. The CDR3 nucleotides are TGCGCCAGCAGTCAATCGCGGTACGGGGGGAACACTGAAGCTTTCTTT.

The CDR3 here is CASSESRGAYSPLHF. The CDR3 DNA is TGCGCCAGCAGTGAGTCGCGGGGGGCTTATTCACCCCTCCACTTT. The gene calls are TRBV10-1 and TRBJ1-6, with D possibly being TRBD1 (6 bases). Germline V gives CDR1 WNHNN, CDR2 SYGVQD (reference sequence). Trimming removed 0 bases at V and 8 bases at J, with 11 bases between. CDR3 length: 15 residues.

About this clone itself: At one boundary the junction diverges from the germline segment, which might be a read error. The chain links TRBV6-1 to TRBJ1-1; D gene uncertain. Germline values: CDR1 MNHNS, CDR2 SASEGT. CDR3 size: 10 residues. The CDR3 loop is CASTELEAFF. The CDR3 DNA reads TGTGCCAGCACTGAACTTGAAGCTTTCTTT.